This TCR beta chain was recorded in a study of T cell clonotyping in hematopoietic cell transplantation. Study-level information: Recipient samples before transplant were obtained post-cytoreduction.

Profiling relied on immunoSEQ multiplex PCR, and the TCRdb table lists in-frame clones only, not all of them. The sample holds about 28,000 clones; approximately 86% are singletons and the top ten take around 1.9%. Germline CDR1 SGHNT, CDR2 YENEEA. Trimming removed 7 bases at V and 6 bases at J, with 16 bases between. This CDR3 spans 13 amino acids. The time point here: recipient sample about 28 days before transplant, after cytoreduction. The TCR comes from a man aged 40-50 years with acute myeloid leukemia. Some clones in this sample may be carry-over from other donors' samples. V gene TRBV11-3 combines with J gene TRBJ2-7; D assignment may be TRBD1 or TRBD2 (6 bases each). Sequencing used peripheral blood mononuclear cells, obtained before stem cell transplant. The CDR3 here is CASTPLWGAEQYF. The CDR3 coding sequence is TGTGCCAGCACTCCCCTTTGGGGGGCCGAGCAGTACTTC.